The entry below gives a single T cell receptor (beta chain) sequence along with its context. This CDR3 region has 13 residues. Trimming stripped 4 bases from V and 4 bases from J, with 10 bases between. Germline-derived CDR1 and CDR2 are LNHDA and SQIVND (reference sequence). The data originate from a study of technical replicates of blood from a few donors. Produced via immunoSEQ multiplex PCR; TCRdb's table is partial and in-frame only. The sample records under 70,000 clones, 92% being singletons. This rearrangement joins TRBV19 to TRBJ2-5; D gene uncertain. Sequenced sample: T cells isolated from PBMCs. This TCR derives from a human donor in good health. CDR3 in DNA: TGTGCCAGTAGTAACGTACTGAGAGAGACCCAGTACTTC. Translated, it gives CASSNVLRETQYF.